The rows below give T cell receptor beta chains drawn from one sample of a study of beta chain features in type 1 diabetes. Generated by immunoSEQ multiplex PCR, the TCRdb table keeps only in-frame clones and is missing some. Of under 850,000 clones listed, roughly an eighth were seen once; the top ten hold about 0.02%. The material sequenced was naive CD4+ T cells from blood. The source is a young man with type 1 diabetes. Each CDR3 is given with its conserved first and last residue. A D gene is named only where the DNA matches it firmly. Expanded clones get a size class; other rows say once, few or many, or leave the size out.

TRBV10-3,TRBJ2-4,TRBD1,NA,TGTGCCACAACAGGGGATCTTGCCAAAAACATTCAGTACTTC,CATTGDLAKNIQYF
TRBV6-1,TRBJ1-4,NA,few,TGTGCCAGCAGTGGAGGGGTTAATGAAAAACTGTTTTTT,CASSGGVNEKLFF
TRBV28,TRBJ2-6,TRBD2,NA,TGTGCCAGCACCCAAGCGGGAAACTCTGGGGCCAACGTCCTGACTTTC,CASTQAGNSGANVLTF
TRBV16,TRBJ1-5,TRBD1,NA,TGTGCCAGCAGCCGATCAGACAGGGGTTATCAGCCCCAGCATTTT,CASSRSDRGYQPQHF
TRBV10-3,TRBJ2-5,TRBD2,NA,TGTGCCATCAGTCCTCAACTTACAAACGCAGCTAGCGGGGGAATCCAAGAGACCCAGTACTTC,CAISPQLTNAASGGIQETQYF
TRBV29-1,TRBJ2-7,NA,NA,TGCAGCGCAGGTCGCTCCTACGAGCAGTACTTC,CSAGRSYEQYF
TRBV18,TRBJ1-2,TRBD1,few,TGTGCCAGCTCACCCGCAGGGGGCCTTAATGGCTACACCTTC,CASSPAGGLNGYTF
TRBV6-5,TRBJ2-5,TRBD1,few,TGTGCCAGCAGTCTTCGGGACAGCCAAGAGACCCAGTACTTC,CASSLRDSQETQYF
TRBV15,TRBJ2-1,TRBD2,NA,TGTGCCACCAGCAGGGTGGCTAGCGGGGTTACCTACAATGAGCAGTTCTTC,CATSRVASGVTYNEQFF
TRBV4-1,TRBJ2-7,TRBD1,few,TGCGCCAGCAGCGAACCCGACAGGGGATCGCGCGAGCAGTACTTC,CASSEPDRGSREQYF
TRBV30,TRBJ2-3,NA,few,TGTGCCTGGAGCCCGTATTTTAGCACAGATACGCAGTATTTT,CAWSPYFSTDTQYF
TRBV15,TRBJ1-2,TRBD1,few,TGTGCCACCAGCAGGGACAGGGGGCAAGGCTATGGCTACACCTTC,CATSRDRGQGYGYTF
TRBV25-1,TRBJ1-4,NA,few,TGTGCCAGCAGTGAAACGGGACGGACTAATGAAAAACTGTTTTTT,CASSETGRTNEKLFF
TRBV11-3,TRBJ2-3,NA,NA,TGTGCCAGCAGTTCGCAGAGCCGCACAGATACGCAGTATTTT,CASSSQSRTDTQYF
TRBV5-1,TRBJ2-2,NA,few,TGCGCCAGCAGCTACGGGTCGAACACCGGGGAGCTGTTTTTT,CASSYGSNTGELFF
TRBV6-5,TRBJ1-2,NA,NA,TGTGCCACCTACACGGTTGCTAACTATGGCTACACCTTC,CATYTVANYGYTF
TRBV4-1,TRBJ2-1,TRBD1,few,TGCGCCAGCAGCCATAGACAGGGTTCCGATGAGCAGTTCTTC,CASSHRQGSDEQFF
TRBV2,TRBJ2-7,TRBD1,NA,TGTGCCAGCAGTGAAACAACAGGGGGCGACACCTACGAGCAGTACTTC,CASSETTGGDTYEQYF
TRBV4-1,TRBJ2-2,TRBD1,NA,TGCGCCAGCAGCCGCTCAGGGGGAGCGAACACCGGGGAGCTGTTTTTT,CASSRSGGANTGELFF
TRBV28,TRBJ1-1,NA,once,TGTGCCAGCAGTTTATTTGGGGGGAACACTGAAGCTTTCTTT,CASSLFGGNTEAFF
TRBV7-9,TRBJ2-2,TRBD1,NA,TGTGCCAGCAGCACCGGGACAGGGTACACCGGGGAGCTGTTTTTT,CASSTGTGYTGELFF
TRBV29-1,TRBJ1-4,NA,few,TGCAGCGTTGAGGGGGACGAAAAACTGTTTTTT,CSVEGDEKLFF
TRBV5-1,TRBJ2-1,TRBD1,NA,TGCGCCAGCAGCCAAGGACAGGCGGGCTACAATGAGCAGTTCTTC,CASSQGQAGYNEQFF
TRBV5-1,TRBJ2-1,NA,few,TGCGCCAGCAGCCTGGGTAGCGGATTTACCTACAATGAGCAGTTCTTC,CASSLGSGFTYNEQFF
TRBV7-9,TRBJ1-1,TRBD1,few,TGTGCCAGCAGCTTGGGACAGGGGCTGGGTGGCACTGAAGCTTTCTTT,CASSLGQGLGGTEAFF
TRBV7-6,TRBJ2-6,NA,few,TGTGCCAGCAGCTCTGTATCTGGGGCCAACGTCCTGACTTTC,CASSSVSGANVLTF
TRBV10-3,TRBJ2-1,NA,few,TGTGCCATCAGTGAGTCAAAAGGAGCAGCCAACAATGAGCAGTTCTTC,CAISESKGAANNEQFF
TRBV6-5,TRBJ2-5,TRBD1,few,TGTGCCAGCAGTCTACAGGGGACGGAGACCCAGTACTTC,CASSLQGTETQYF
TRBV7-2,TRBJ2-3,NA,few,TGTGCCAGCAGCATTACAGATACGCAGTATTTT,CASSITDTQYF
TRBV21-1,TRBJ2-5,NA,NA,TGTGCCAGCAGCAAAGACCCAGTGAGGCACCAAGAGACCCAGTACTTC,CASSKDPVRHQETQYF
TRBV2,TRBJ1-2,NA,NA,TGTGCCAGCAGTGAGTGGGGCGCATATGGCTACACCTTC,CASSEWGAYGYTF
TRBV6-1,TRBJ1-2,NA,few,TGTGCCAGCAGGACACTCCGCGGGGGATATGGCTACACCTTC,CASRTLRGGYGYTF
TRBV6-5,TRBJ2-2,NA,NA,TGTGCCACCAGGCGGGGAGCGGACACCGGGGAGCTGTTTTTT,CATRRGADTGELFF
TRBV27,TRBJ1-6,NA,NA,TGTGCCAGCAGTTTCCGCCCGAATTCACCCCTCCACTTT,CASSFRPNSPLHF
TRBV14,TRBJ2-1,NA,NA,TGTGCCAGCAATCCCTCGGTCAGAAATGAGCAGTTCTTC,CASNPSVRNEQFF
TRBV28,TRBJ2-3,TRBD2,NA,TGTGCCAGCAGTATTGGACTAGCGGGGGGCTCGCAGTATTTT,CASSIGLAGGSQYF
TRBV29-1,TRBJ2-5,TRBD2,many,TGCAGCGGCGAGGGGCTAGCGGGGCACCAAGAGACCCAGTACTTC,CSGEGLAGHQETQYF
TRBV2,TRBJ1-5,NA,few,TGTGCCAGCACAGGGAGCGGTCAGCCCCAGCATTTT,CASTGSGQPQHF
TRBV9,TRBJ2-7,NA,few,TGTGCCAGCAGCGCGACAGGGACTTCCTACGAGCAGTACTTC,CASSATGTSYEQYF
TRBV30,TRBJ1-1,NA,NA,TGTGCCTGGAGTACTGTCCCGGGCTGGGGCACTGAAGCTTTCTTT,CAWSTVPGWGTEAFF
TRBV7-9,TRBJ1-1,NA,few,TGTGCCAGCAGCTTGGTTCTAGAAGAAGCTTTCTTT,CASSLVLEEAFF
TRBV7-8,TRBJ1-1,TRBD1,few,TGTGCCAGCACGAGGACAGGGCAGAGCACTGAAGCTTTCTTT,CASTRTGQSTEAFF
TRBV5-1,TRBJ2-3,TRBD1,few,TGCGCCAGCAGCTCCGGACAGGGCGCAGATACGCAGTATTTT,CASSSGQGADTQYF
TRBV28,TRBJ1-1,NA,NA,TGTGCCAGCGTCAGAGGGCGGGGAGAGACTGAAGCTTTCTTT,CASVRGRGETEAFF
TRBV2,TRBJ1-1,TRBD1,few,TGTGCCAGCAGTGCACAGGGGGAGACTGAAGCTTTCTTT,CASSAQGETEAFF
TRBV5-1,TRBJ1-1,NA,NA,TGCGCCAGCAGGGGCACTGAGGAAGGTGAAGCTTTCTTT,CASRGTEEGEAFF
TRBV30,TRBJ1-6,TRBD1,NA,TGTGCCTGGAAAGGCAGGGGGCTTTGGAATTCACCCCTCCACTTT,CAWKGRGLWNSPLHF
TRBV11-2,TRBJ2-7,TRBD1,NA,TGTGCCAGCAGACCGACAGGGAGCTACGAGCAGTACTTC,CASRPTGSYEQYF
TRBV7-6,TRBJ1-6,NA,NA,TGTGCCAGCAGCTTAGGAGGGAGGGCAGGTGACTCACCCCTCCACTTT,CASSLGGRAGDSPLHF
TRBV19,TRBJ2-2,TRBD2,NA,TGTGCCAGTAGTTCGACTAGCGGGGGGCCCCCCGGGGAGCTGTTTTTT,CASSSTSGGPPGELFF
TRBV6-1,TRBJ2-5,TRBD1,NA,TGTGCCATTCAGGGGGACAGGACGTACCAAGAGACCCAGTACTTC,CAIQGDRTYQETQYF
TRBV28,TRBJ1-2,TRBD1,few,TGTGCCAGCAGCCGGGGACAGGGCTATGGCTACACCTTC,CASSRGQGYGYTF
TRBV6-6,TRBJ1-6,NA,NA,TGTGCCAGCAGTTACTCGGATTTCAAGGGTTCACCCCTCCACTTT,CASSYSDFKGSPLHF
TRBV10-1,TRBJ2-3,NA,few,TGCGCCAGCAGTCCTGCAAGGGGACGGGCAGATACGCAGTATTTT,CASSPARGRADTQYF
TRBV6-6,TRBJ2-7,NA,NA,TGTGCCAGCAGTTACTCCACGGACAGAACCTACGAGCAGTACTTC,CASSYSTDRTYEQYF